The 9 T cell receptor beta chains below come from one sample, sequenced in a study of post-analysis software for immune sequencing data. Researchers reported that TCR beta cDNA libraries carried unique molecular identifiers. Via MiXCR, TCRdb re-called the PCR reads, giving one row per CDR3 protein. The sample yields roughly 650,000 distinct CDR3 sequences, approximately 59% seen once. Study findings and constraints: About five TRBV segments were more frequent in patients than controls; TRBV5-6, TRBV5-1 and TRBV20-1 belonged to this group.

Their recognized antigens are unknown. The sample taken for sequencing was blood. These TCRs come from a girl aged 2-15 years with multiple sclerosis.

This clonotype was counted a few times. The chain links TRBV10-3 to TRBJ1-2; D is ambiguous. Germline V gene lookup returns CDR1 ENHRY and CDR2 SYGVKD. With 3 bases removed from V and 8 bases from J, the gap between germline ends came to 7 bases. This CDR3 has 11 amino acids. The CDR3 spells CAISDRWGYTF. As DNA, the CDR3 is TGTGCCATCAGTGACAGATGGGGCTACACCTTC.

The gene calls are TRBV20-1 and TRBJ2-1, with D perhaps assigned TRBD1 or TRBD2 (5 bases each). This CDR3 spans 12 amino acids. V was pared by 6 bases and J by 10 bases, with 16 bases between. The germline V gene encodes CDR1 DFQATT and CDR2 SNEGSKA (reference sequence). CDR3 in amino acids: CSAGTMTSEQFF. The CDR3 DNA sequence: TGCAGTGCCGGGACCATGACCTCCGAGCAGTTCTTC.

This clonotype has just a few counts. CDR3 protein: CSARDPATSSYEQYF. The CDR3 nucleotides are TGCAGTGCTAGAGATCCCGCTACCTCATCCTACGAGCAGTACTTC. V is TRBV20-1 and J is TRBJ2-7, with no clear D. Trimming took 0 bases from V and 1 from J, leaving 13 bases between them. Germline-derived CDR1 and CDR2 are DFQATT and SNEGSKA (reference sequence). The CDR3 has 15 residues.

There are a few counts of this clonotype. The rearrangement uses TRBV11-2 and TRBJ2-1; no definite D call. The length of the CDR3 is 15 residues. Germline V gives CDR1 SGHAT, CDR2 FQNNGV. Trimming took 5 bases from V and 6 from J, leaving 17 bases between them. The CDR3 is CASSPPPTLGNEQFF. Here the CDR3 DNA reads TGTGCCAGCAGCCCGCCTCCCACCCTAGGCAATGAGCAGTTCTTC.

The V gene is TRBV5-4, the J gene TRBJ1-1; D uncertain. Germline values: CDR1 SGHNT, CDR2 YYREEE (reference sequence). CDR3 length: 14 residues. Between the trimmed V and J ends, which lost 2 bases and 0 bases, there was a span of 8 bases. This CDR3 reads CASSFFGMNTEAFF. For the CDR3, the DNA is TGTGCCAGCAGCTTCTTCGGCATGAACACTGAAGCTTTCTTT.

The genes are TRBV29-1 and TRBJ1-2, with D hard to call. Between the trimmed V and J ends, which lost 4 bases and 8 bases, there was a span of 2 bases. CDR3 length: 8 amino acids. Germline V gives CDR1 SQVTM, CDR2 ANQGSEA. The CDR3 sequence: CSVAGYTF. The CDR3 DNA is TGCAGCGTTGCGGGCTACACCTTC. The whole variable domain, remainder taken from reference TRBV29-1 and TRBJ1-2, is SAVISQKPSRDICQRGTSLTIQCQVDSQVTMMFWYRQQPGQSLTLIATANQGSEATYESGFVIDKFPISRPNLTFSTLTVSNMSPEDSSIYLCSVAGYTFGSGTRLTVV.

CDR3 bases: TGTGCCAGCAGCTCCATCCGGACTAGCGACAATGAGCAGTTCTTC. It encodes CASSSIRTSDNEQFF. The rearrangement uses TRBV12-3 or TRBV12-4 and TRBJ2-1; TRBD2 matches 9 bases. J gave up 5 bases and V 6 bases, and 8 bases lay outside the gene matches. This CDR3 spans 15 amino acids.

The chain couples TRBV12-3 or TRBV12-4 to TRBJ2-1; 10 bases align to TRBD2. The V and J ends lost 6 bases and 7 bases, in that order; junction bases with no gene match: 12. The CDR3 is 16 residues long. The CDR3, as DNA: TGTGCCAGCAGACCGAGCGGGAGGGCCCAATGGAATGAGCAGTTCTTC. Protein sequence: CASRPSGRAQWNEQFF.

This clonotype has a handful of counts. The rearrangement uses TRBV20-1 and TRBJ2-4; the match to TRBD2 covers 11 bases. The DNA end is more similar to TRBJ2-7, so the J call may be wrong. Germline loops: CDR1 DFQATT, CDR2 SNEGSKA (reference sequence). The CDR3 spans 16 residues. The CDR3 DNA reads as TGCAGTGCTGTACCCATCCTAGCGGGAGGCTACTACGAGCAGTACTTC. Amino acid sequence: CSAVPILAGGYYEQYF.